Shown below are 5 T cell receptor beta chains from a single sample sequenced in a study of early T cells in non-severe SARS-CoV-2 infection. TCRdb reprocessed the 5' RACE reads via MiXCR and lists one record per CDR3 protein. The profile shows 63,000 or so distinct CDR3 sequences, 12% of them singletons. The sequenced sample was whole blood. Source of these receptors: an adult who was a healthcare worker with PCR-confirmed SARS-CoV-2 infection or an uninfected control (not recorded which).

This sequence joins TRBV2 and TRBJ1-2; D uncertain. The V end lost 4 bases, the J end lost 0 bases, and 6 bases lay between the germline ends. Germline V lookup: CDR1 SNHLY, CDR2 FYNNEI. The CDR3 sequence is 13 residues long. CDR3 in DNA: TGTGCCAGCAGTGTGACGGCTAACTATGGCTACACCTTC. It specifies CASSVTANYGYTF.

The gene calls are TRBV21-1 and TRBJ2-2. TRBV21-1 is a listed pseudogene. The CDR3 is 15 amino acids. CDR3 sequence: CASSNVDENTGELFF. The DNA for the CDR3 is TGTGCCAGCAGCAACGTTGACGAGAACACCGGGGAGCTGTTTTTT.

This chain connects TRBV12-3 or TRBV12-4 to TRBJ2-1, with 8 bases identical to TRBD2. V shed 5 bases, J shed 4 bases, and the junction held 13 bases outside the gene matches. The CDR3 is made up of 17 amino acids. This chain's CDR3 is CASSPRTGGGTYNEQFF. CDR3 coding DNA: TGTGCCAGCAGTCCCAGGACTGGCGGGGGGACTTACAATGAGCAGTTCTTC.

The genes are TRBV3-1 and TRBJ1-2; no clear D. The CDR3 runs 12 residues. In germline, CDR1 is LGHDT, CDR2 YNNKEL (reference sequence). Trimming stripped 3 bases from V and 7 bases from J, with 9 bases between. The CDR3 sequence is CASSQNTGGYTF. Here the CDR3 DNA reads TGTGCCAGCAGCCAGAACACGGGTGGCTACACCTTC.

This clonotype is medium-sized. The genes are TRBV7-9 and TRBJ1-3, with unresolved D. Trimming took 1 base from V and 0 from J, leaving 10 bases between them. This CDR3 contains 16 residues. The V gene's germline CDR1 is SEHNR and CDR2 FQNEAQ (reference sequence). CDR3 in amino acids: CASSLGPYYSGNTIYF. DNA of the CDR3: TGTGCCAGCAGCTTAGGGCCGTACTACTCTGGAAACACCATATATTTT.